This T cell receptor beta chain was profiled in a study of T cells in Graves' hyperthyroidism and ophthalmopathy. Uncontrolled infection, other autoimmune disease, pregnancy or lactation disqualified patients from enrolment. Study findings and constraints: Ophthalmopathy onset followed model prediction by a median approximately seven months.

CDR3 length equals 13 residues. Trimming took off 2 bases at V and 5 bases at J, with 9 bases between the two ends. CDR1 and CDR2 (germline): MGHDK, SYGVNS. This clonotype showed up just a few times. Its antigen is undetermined. Amplified TCR beta CDR3 regions came from RNA transcripts. A set of HTBI primers served as the primers for a first-round RT-PCR of the TCR CDR3. Each CDR3 protein gets one entry after TCRdb re-called the multiplex PCR reads with MiXCR. The sample has fewer than 550,000 distinct CDR3 sequences, about 24% seen once. The sequenced sample was blood. This chain connects TRBV25-1 to TRBJ2-5, with D unclear. This clonotype was sampled from a woman in her thirties with Graves' ophthalmopathy. The chain's CDR3 is CASSELKAETQYF. CDR3 bases: TGTGCCAGCAGTGAACTCAAAGCGGAGACCCAGTACTTC.